This T cell receptor beta chain was sequenced for a study of T cell changes during pregnancy in multiple sclerosis. Method: immunoSEQ multiplex PCR; TCRdb's copy keeps in-frame clones and lacks some. The data hold about 61,000 clones, with around 90% observed a single time. The sample holds one count of this clone. V trimming: 2 bases; J trimming: 0 bases; junction bases outside the gene matches: 8. The CDR3 is 18 amino acids. CDR1 and CDR2 (germline): LNHDA, SQIVND (reference sequence). The V call is TRBV19, the J call TRBJ2-3, with TRBD2 identical over 10 bases. This sample comprised peripheral blood, obtained in the first trimester of pregnancy. The sequence came from a female donor with multiple sclerosis, enrolled in a pregnancy study. The CDR3 is CASSIYLGLAESTDTQYF. For the CDR3, the DNA is TGTGCCAGTAGTATATACCTCGGACTAGCGGAAAGCACAGATACGCAGTATTTT. Drawing the rest from reference TRBV19 and TRBJ2-3, the complete variable domain is DGGITQSPKYLFRKEGQNVTLSCEQNLNHDAMYWYRQDPGQGLRLIYYSQIVNDFQKGDIAEGYSVSREKKESFPLTVTSAQKNPTAFYLCASSIYLGLAESTDTQYFGPGTRLTVL.